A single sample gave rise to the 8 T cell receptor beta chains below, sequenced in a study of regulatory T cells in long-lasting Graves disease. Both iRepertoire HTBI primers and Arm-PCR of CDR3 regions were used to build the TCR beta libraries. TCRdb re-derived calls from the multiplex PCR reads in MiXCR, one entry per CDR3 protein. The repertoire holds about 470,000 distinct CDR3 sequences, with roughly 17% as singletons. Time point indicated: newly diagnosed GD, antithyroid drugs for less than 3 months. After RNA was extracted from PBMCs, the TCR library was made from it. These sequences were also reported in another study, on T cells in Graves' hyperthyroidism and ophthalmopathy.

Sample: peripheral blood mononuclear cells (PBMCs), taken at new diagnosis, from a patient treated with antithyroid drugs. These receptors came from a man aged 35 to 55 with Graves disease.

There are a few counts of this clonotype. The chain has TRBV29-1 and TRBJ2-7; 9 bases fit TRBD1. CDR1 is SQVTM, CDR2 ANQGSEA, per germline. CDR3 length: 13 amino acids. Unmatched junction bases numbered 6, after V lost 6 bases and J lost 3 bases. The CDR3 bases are TGCAGCGTCTCCCAGGGACAGGGCTACGAGCAGTACTTC. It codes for CSVSQGQGYEQYF.

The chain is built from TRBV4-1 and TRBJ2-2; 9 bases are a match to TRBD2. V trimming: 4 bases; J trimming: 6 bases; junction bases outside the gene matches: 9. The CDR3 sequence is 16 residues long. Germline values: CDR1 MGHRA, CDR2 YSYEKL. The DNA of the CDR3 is TGCGCCAGCAGCCTCGTAGCGGGAGCTGGGTCCGGGGAGCTGTTTTTT. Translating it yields CASSLVAGAGSGELFF.

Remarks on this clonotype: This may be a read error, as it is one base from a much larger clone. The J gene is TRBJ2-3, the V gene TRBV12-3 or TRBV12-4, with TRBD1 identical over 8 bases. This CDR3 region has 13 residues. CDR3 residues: CAGSERTGYTQYF. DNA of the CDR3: TGTGCCGGCAGTGAGCGGACAGGGTATACGCAGTATTTT.

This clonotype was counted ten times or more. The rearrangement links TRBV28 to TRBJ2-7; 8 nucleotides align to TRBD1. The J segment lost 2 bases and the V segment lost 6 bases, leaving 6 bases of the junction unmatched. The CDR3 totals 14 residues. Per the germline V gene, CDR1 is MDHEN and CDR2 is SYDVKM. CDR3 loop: CASSVTGAPYEQYF. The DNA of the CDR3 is TGTGCCAGCAGCGTGACAGGGGCCCCCTACGAGCAGTACTTC.

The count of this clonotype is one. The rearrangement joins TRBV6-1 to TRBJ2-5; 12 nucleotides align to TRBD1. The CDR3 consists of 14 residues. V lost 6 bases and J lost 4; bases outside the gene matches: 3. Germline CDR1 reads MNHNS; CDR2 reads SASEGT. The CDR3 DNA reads TGTGCCAGCAGACCGGGACAGGGGGCAGAGACCCAGTACTTC. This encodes CASRPGQGAETQYF.

CDR3 bases: TGCGCCAGCAGCCTCCGACAGGGGACTGGAAACACCATATATTTT. As protein: CASSLRQGTGNTIYF. The chain employs TRBV5-1 and TRBJ1-3; TRBD1 matches at 8 bases. This CDR3 comprises 15 residues. The germline CDR1 and CDR2 sequences are SGHRS and YFSETQ. V was pared by 4 bases and J by 2 bases, with 5 bases of the junction left unmatched.

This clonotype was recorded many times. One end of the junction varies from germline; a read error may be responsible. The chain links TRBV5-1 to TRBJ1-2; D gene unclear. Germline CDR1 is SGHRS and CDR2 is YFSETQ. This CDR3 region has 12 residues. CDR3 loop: CASSLADYGYTF. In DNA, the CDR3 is TGTGCCAGCAGCTTGGCCGACTATGGCTACACCTTC.

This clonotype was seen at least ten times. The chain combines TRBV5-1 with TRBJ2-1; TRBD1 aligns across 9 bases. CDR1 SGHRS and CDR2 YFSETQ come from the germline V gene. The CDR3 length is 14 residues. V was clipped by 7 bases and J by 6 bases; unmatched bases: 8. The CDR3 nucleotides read TGCGCCAGCGCCGCGACAGGGGGTTCCAATGAGCAGTTCTTC. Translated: CASAATGGSNEQFF. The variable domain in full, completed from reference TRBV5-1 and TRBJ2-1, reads KAGVTQTPRYLIKTRGQQVTLSCSPISGHRSVSWYQQTPGQGLQFLFEYFSETQRNKGNFPGRFSGRQFSNSRSEMNVSTLELGDSALYLCASAATGGSNEQFFGPGTRLTVL.